Each of the 28 T cell receptor beta chains below was sequenced from the same sample in a study of cytomegalovirus exposure and HLA in healthy donors. PCR involved 60 Vbeta and 13 Jbeta primers. Using immunoSEQ multiplex PCR, the repertoire was profiled, and TCRdb retains in-frame clones only, with some absent. The table records 150,000 to 200,000 clones, more than 70% of them present only once. Sequencing was performed on PBMCs. The receptors shown here come from a woman aged 40 to 49 in good health and CMV-seronegative.

The V and J genes are TRBV9 and TRBJ2-2; 12 nucleotides line up with TRBD2. After removal of 0 bases from V and 7 bases from J, the junction contained 10 bases not matched to a gene. Germline CDR1 SGDLS, CDR2 YYNGEE. The CDR3 loop spans 18 amino acids. Written as DNA, the CDR3 is TGTGCCAGCAGCGTAGATGGGCTAGCGGGAGGGCCGATCGGGGAGCTGTTTTTT. It translates to CASSVDGLAGGPIGELFF.

V is TRBV30 and J is TRBJ1-5; 7 positions agree with TRBD1. Germline CDR1 GTSNPN, CDR2 SVGIG (reference sequence). The CDR3 loop spans 13 amino acids. The V segment lost 4 bases and the J segment 3 bases; nucleotides outside the gene matches: 3. The DNA of the CDR3 is TGTGCCTGGACAGGGGGTTTCAATCAGCCCCAGCATTTT. It yields the protein CAWTGGFNQPQHF.

This clone has just one count. The chain couples TRBV7-3 to TRBJ2-2, with 12 nucleotides matching TRBD1. This CDR3 comprises 15 residues. Germline assignment: CDR1 SGHTA and CDR2 FQGTGA. Trimming at V came to 2 bases and at J to 9 bases, leaving 4 bases not matched to a gene. CDR3 nucleotide sequence: TGTGCCAGCAGCTTAGGGACAGGGGGCCTTCGGGAGCTGTTTTTT. Translation: CASSLGTGGLRELFF.

Turning to this clone: Other DNA variants within this sample encode the same CDR3. The J gene is TRBJ2-1, the V gene TRBV7-9, with 9 bases identical to TRBD2. This CDR3 region has 16 residues. Unmatched junction bases numbered 3, after V lost 1 base and J lost 2 bases. From germline, CDR1 is SEHNR and CDR2 FQNEAQ (reference sequence). The chain's CDR3 is CASSLGGGRAYNEQFF. CDR3 DNA sequence: TGTGCCAGCAGCTTAGGTGGCGGGAGGGCCTACAATGAGCAGTTCTTC. Full variable domain (missing parts from reference TRBV7-9 and TRBJ2-1): DTGVSQNPRHKITKRGQNVTFRCDPISEHNRLYWYRQTLGQGPEFLTYFQNEAQLEKSRLLSDRFSAERPKGSFSTLEIQRTEQGDSAMYLCASSLGGGRAYNEQFFGPGTRLTVL.

The chain joins TRBV6-1 to TRBJ1-4; 9 nucleotides align to TRBD1. After removal of 4 bases from V and 4 bases from J, the junction contained 7 bases not matched to a gene. Germline V gene sequence: CDR1 MNHNS, CDR2 SASEGT. This CDR3 comprises 16 residues. CDR3 bases: TGTGCCAGCAGTGTCGGGCGGGGACAGGGTAATGAAAAACTGTTTTTT. It encodes CASSVGRGQGNEKLFF.

This rearrangement joins TRBV6-4 to TRBJ1-4; weak D call: TRBD1 (6 bases). V was trimmed by 10 bases and J by 7 bases, leaving 13 bases between them. This CDR3 region has 12 residues. The germline gives CDR1 MRHNA, CDR2 SNTAGT. As DNA, the CDR3 is TGTGCCACCAAAGACAGGAGTGAAAAACTGTTTTTT. Translated, it gives CATKDRSEKLFF.

J is TRBJ2-3 and V is TRBV11-3, with D perhaps matching TRBD2 (6 bases). Trimming stripped 9 bases from V and 11 bases from J, with 18 bases between. Looked up from germline, CDR1 is SGHNT and CDR2 is YENEEA. The CDR3 extends over 12 amino acids. The CDR3 sequence: CASGGNDKMQYF. CDR3 sequence (DNA): TGTGCCAGTGGGGGGAACGACAAGATGCAGTATTTT. Full variable domain (missing parts from reference TRBV11-3 and TRBJ2-3): EAGVVQSPRYKIIEKKQPVAFWCNPISGHNTLYWYLQNLGQGPELLIRYENEEAVDDSQLPKDRFSAERLKGVDSTLKIQPAELGDSAVYLCASGGNDKMQYFGPGTRLTVL.

This chain uses TRBV7-6 with TRBJ2-1, with TRBD1 identical over 7 bases. The trim removed 4 bases at V and 7 bases at J, leaving 7 bases unmatched. The V gene's germline CDR1 is SGHVS and CDR2 FNYEAQ. The CDR3 has 14 amino acids. The CDR3 region has the DNA TGTGCCAGCAGCTACACAGGGGCCCAGAATGAGCAGTTCTTC. Residues: CASSYTGAQNEQFF.

The J gene is TRBJ2-2, the V gene TRBV2, with 8 bases fitting TRBD2. The CDR3 is 16 amino acids. In germline, CDR1 is SNHLY, CDR2 FYNNEI. V lost 6 bases and J lost 3; bases outside the gene matches: 9. CDR3 region: CASRGLAGRDTGELFF. In nucleotides, the CDR3 is TGTGCCAGCAGGGGTCTAGCGGGTCGAGACACCGGGGAGCTGTTTTTT.

V gene TRBV27 combines with J gene TRBJ1-2; 9 bases agree with TRBD1. Unmatched junction bases numbered 12, after V lost 9 bases and J lost 1 base. Germline CDR1 and CDR2: MNHEY and SMNVEV (reference sequence). The CDR3 totals 16 residues. This CDR3 reads CASKREPGQGNYGYTF. In nucleotides, the CDR3 is TGTGCCAGTAAAAGGGAGCCGGGACAGGGTAACTATGGCTACACCTTC.

V usage is TRBV30 and J usage is TRBJ1-1, with 7 bases identical to TRBD1. Germline V gene sequence: CDR1 GTSNPN, CDR2 SVGIG (reference sequence). Germline trimming cut 4 bases from V and 2 bases from J; bases unmatched to any gene: 10. The CDR3 totals 15 residues. For the CDR3, the DNA is TGTGCCTGGATCGACAGGGTGCAGATTAACACTGAAGCTTTCTTT. It yields the protein CAWIDRVQINTEAFF.

The genes are TRBV6-1 and TRBJ2-5, with TRBD1 matching over 11 bases. Germline V gene sequence: CDR1 MNHNS, CDR2 SASEGT. With 8 bases clipped from V and 8 bases from J, the junction kept 7 bases outside the gene matches. This CDR3 spans 13 amino acids. CDR3 sequence (DNA): TGTGCCAGCGGAACGGACAGGGGGCGAACCCAGTACTTC. Its protein is CASGTDRGRTQYF.

This clone occurred a few times. This sequence joins TRBV11-3 and TRBJ2-3; D not resolved. The germline V gene has CDR1 SGHNT and CDR2 YENEEA. The CDR3 loop spans 15 amino acids. Trimming cost V 5 bases and J 0 bases, with 12 bases left between them. The CDR3 protein is CASSHRSTSTDTQYF. The CDR3 DNA follows: TGTGCCAGCAGCCACCGCAGTACCAGCACAGATACGCAGTATTTT.

The chain joins TRBV5-1 to TRBJ2-5, with D tentatively TRBD2 (7 bases). CDR3 size: 15 residues. V dropped 0 bases and J dropped 5 bases, with 14 bases sitting between them. Germline CDR1 is SGHRS and CDR2 is YFSETQ. In nucleotides, the CDR3 is TGCGCCAGCAGCTTGGAAGGGGGGGTTGGGGAGACCCAGTACTTC. Encoded protein: CASSLEGGVGETQYF.

V is TRBV5-1 and J is TRBJ2-7; perhaps TRBD2 as D (5 bases). V lost 2 bases and J lost 6, with 9 bases in between. Germline lookup yields CDR1 SGHRS and CDR2 YFSETQ. This CDR3 region has 12 residues. The CDR3 sequence is CASSLLVGEQYF. CDR3 coding DNA: TGCGCCAGCAGCTTACTAGTTGGCGAGCAGTACTTC.

This rearrangement joins TRBV11-1 to TRBJ2-4; tentatively, D is TRBD2 (5 bases). Germline V gives CDR1 SGHAT, CDR2 FQDESV (reference sequence). There are 16 residues in the CDR3. Trimming left V 4 bases short and J 1 base short, with 14 bases between. CDR3 DNA: TGTGCCAGCAGCTCACTCGGGGTCTCCGCCAAAAACATTCAGTACTTC. Amino acid sequence: CASSSLGVSAKNIQYF. Based on the CDR3 plus reference TRBV11-1 and TRBJ2-4, the full variable domain is EAEVAQSPRYKITEKSQAVAFWCDPISGHATLYWYRQILGQGPELLVQFQDESVVDDSQLPKDRFSAERLKGVDSTLKIQPAELGDSAMYLCASSSLGVSAKNIQYFGAGTRLSVL.

The chain joins TRBV27 to TRBJ1-1; 7 positions agree with TRBD1. CDR1 MNHEY and CDR2 SMNVEV come from the germline V gene (reference sequence). The CDR3 has 16 amino acids. With V trimmed by 3 bases and J by 5 bases, 12 bases remained unmatched. CDR3 protein: CASSLVGSGGITEAFF. CDR3 nucleotide sequence: TGTGCCAGCAGTTTGGTGGGTTCAGGGGGAATAACTGAAGCTTTCTTT.

The chain links TRBV11-3 to TRBJ1-1; D uncertain. Trimming took off 3 bases at V and 1 base at J, with 12 bases between the two ends. Germline V lookup: CDR1 SGHNT, CDR2 YENEEA. The CDR3 runs to 15 residues. CDR3 coding DNA: TGTGCCAGCAGCTTGAGGAGTTTTCGGAACACTGAAGCTTTCTTT. Translated: CASSLRSFRNTEAFF.

V is TRBV9 and J is TRBJ2-3; 10 positions match TRBD2. The CDR3 loop spans 15 amino acids. Germline trimming cut 4 bases from V and 0 bases from J; bases unmatched to any gene: 2. Germline lookup yields CDR1 SGDLS and CDR2 YYNGEE. Here the CDR3 reads CASSYSGRSTDTQYF. CDR3 nucleotides: TGTGCCAGCAGCTATAGCGGGAGGAGCACAGATACGCAGTATTTT.

The chain links TRBV6-1 to TRBJ1-2, with D possibly matching TRBD1 (5 bases). Germline V gives CDR1 MNHNS, CDR2 SASEGT. Deletions cut 8 bases from V and 4 bases from J, with 14 bases between. CDR3 length equals 13 residues. This CDR3 is CASLPGGSYGYTF. For the CDR3, the DNA is TGTGCCAGCCTACCCGGGGGTTCCTATGGCTACACCTTC.

The J gene is TRBJ1-1, the V gene TRBV4-3; D remains ambiguous. Trimming left V 3 bases short and J 4 bases short, with 9 bases between. Germline V CDR1 and CDR2: LGHNA, YSLEER. The CDR3 is 13 amino acids. The CDR3 nucleotides are TGCGCCAGCAGCCACCCGGGAGGCACTGAAGCTTTCTTT. As protein: CASSHPGGTEAFF.

The J gene is TRBJ2-2, the V gene TRBV11-2; D perhaps matches TRBD2 (6 bases). The germline V and J ends were trimmed by 7 bases and 2 bases, with 8 bases remaining between them. The CDR3 is 13 amino acids. Germline loops: CDR1 SGHAT, CDR2 FQNNGV. The CDR3 DNA is TGTGCCAGCACGGGGGAAAACACCGGGGAGCTGTTTTTT. It yields the protein CASTGENTGELFF.

The V and J genes are TRBV7-2 and TRBJ2-7; the D gene is possibly TRBD1 (6 bases). The CDR3 runs to 12 residues. V was clipped by 5 bases and J by 3 bases, with 8 bases between them. Germline V gene sequence: CDR1 SGHTA, CDR2 FQGNSA. The CDR3 nucleotides are TGTGCCAGCAGCCGGGACATCTACGAGCAGTACTTC. Its protein product is CASSRDIYEQYF.

This chain links TRBV15 with TRBJ1-2; 9 bases are a match to TRBD1. Trimming cost V 3 bases and J 5 bases; bases outside gene matches: 10. There are 16 residues in the CDR3. CDR1 is LNHNV and CDR2 is YYDKDF in the germline V gene (reference sequence). CDR3 residues: CATSSGRDRVLYGYTF. The CDR3 region has the DNA TGTGCCACCAGCAGCGGGAGGGACAGGGTTTTGTATGGCTACACCTTC.

The chain is built from TRBV5-6 and TRBJ1-4; possible D gene TRBD1, 5 bases. The CDR3 has 14 residues. The germline V and J ends were trimmed by 2 bases and 4 bases, with 9 bases remaining between them. The germline gives CDR1 SGHDT, CDR2 YYEEEE. The CDR3 sequence: CASSFGRVNEKLFF. CDR3 DNA sequence: TGTGCCAGCAGCTTCGGCAGGGTTAATGAAAAACTGTTTTTT.

A note on this clone: One end of the junction is discordant with germline, which a read error may explain. The J gene is TRBJ2-2, the V gene TRBV7-7, with D maybe TRBD2 (6 bases). This CDR3 has 16 residues. Looked up from germline, CDR1 is SSHAT and CDR2 is FNYEAQ (reference sequence). The CDR3 sequence is CASSPGPAGRNGELFF. In DNA form, the CDR3 reads TGTGCTAGCAGTCCCGGGCCTGCGGGACGTAACGGGGAGCTGTTTTTT.

The rearrangement links TRBV10-3 to TRBJ2-1, with TRBD1 matching over 9 bases. Germline lookup yields CDR1 ENHRY and CDR2 SYGVKD. The CDR3 is 14 amino acids. Trimming at V came to 4 bases and at J to 6 bases, leaving 4 bases not matched to a gene. The CDR3 nucleotides are TGTGCCATCAGTGTTAGGGACAGGGTCAATGAGCAGTTCTTC. Its protein is CAISVRDRVNEQFF.

This clone was counted only a few times. The chain carries TRBV18 and TRBJ2-7; D gene ambiguous. V was clipped by 5 bases and J by 3 bases, with 11 bases between them. The length of the CDR3 is 13 residues. Germline values: CDR1 KGHSH, CDR2 LQKENI. The CDR3 region is CASSAEAYYEQYV. The CDR3 bases are TGTGCCAGCTCAGCTGAAGCATACTACGAGCAGTACGTC.